These 32 T cell receptor beta chains were sequenced from one sample in a study of cytomegalovirus exposure and HLA in healthy donors. The study ran its PCR with 60 Vbeta and 13 Jbeta primers. Sequenced by immunoSEQ multiplex PCR; TCRdb stores in-frame clones only, minus some. The sample lists about 190,000 clones; roughly 81% were seen once. Specimen: PBMCs. Receptors were obtained from a woman in her thirties in good health and CMV-seropositive.

This clone was detected once. This chain connects TRBV27 to TRBJ1-1, with D tentatively TRBD1 (5 bases). This CDR3 spans 15 amino acids. Germline values: CDR1 MNHEY, CDR2 SMNVEV (reference sequence). V was clipped by 2 bases and J by 1 base, with 11 bases between them. The CDR3 loop is CASSLTRQRNTEAFF. DNA for the CDR3: TGTGCCAGCAGTTTAACCCGACAGAGGAACACTGAAGCTTTCTTT.

J is TRBJ2-7 and V is TRBV18; 10 bases agree with TRBD2. The CDR3 spans 15 residues. The V segment lost 2 bases and the J segment 3 bases; nucleotides outside the gene matches: 4. Germline V gene sequence: CDR1 KGHSH, CDR2 LQKENI. CDR3: CASSPGLADYYEQYF. The CDR3 DNA reads TGTGCCAGCTCACCAGGACTAGCGGACTACTACGAGCAGTACTTC.

The rearrangement links TRBV14 to TRBJ2-5; 8 bases match TRBD2. The junction had 10 bases not matched to a gene; V was cut back by 0 bases and J by 4 bases. CDR1 SGHDN and CDR2 FVKESK come from the germline V gene. CDR3 length: 17 residues. CDR3 loop: CASSQDKSSGMGETQYF. The CDR3 nucleotides read TGTGCCAGCAGCCAAGATAAGAGTAGCGGGATGGGAGAGACCCAGTACTTC. Complete variable domain (other parts from reference TRBV14 and TRBJ2-5): EAGVTQFPSHSVIEKGQTVTLRCDPISGHDNLYWYRRVMGKEIKFLLHFVKESKQDESGMPNNRFLAERTGGTYSTLKVQPAELEDSGVYFCASSQDKSSGMGETQYFGPGTRLLVL.

As to this clone: The junction and the germline gene differ at one end; a read error may be behind it. This rearrangement joins TRBV7-9 to TRBJ2-3; D is uncertain. The CDR3 length is 13 residues. Germline loops: CDR1 SEHNR, CDR2 FQNEAQ (reference sequence). The CDR3 loop is CAGSLSSTDTQYF. The CDR3 DNA is TGTGCCGGCAGCTTATCTAGCACAGATACGCAGTATTTT.

DNA for the CDR3: TGTGCCAGCAGGGGAGCGGATAGGCCAGATACGCAGTATTTT. Protein product: CASRGADRPDTQYF. The chain joins TRBV4-2 to TRBJ2-3, with a weak D call TRBD2 (5 bases). Per the germline V gene, CDR1 is LGHNA and CDR2 is YNFKEQ. V lost 6 bases, J lost 4 bases, and 14 bases lay in between. CDR3 size: 14 residues.

V and J are TRBV13 and TRBJ2-2; the match to TRBD2 covers 13 bases. From germline, CDR1 is PRHDT and CDR2 FYEKMQ (reference sequence). V was pared by 5 bases and J by 7 bases, with 7 bases of the junction left unmatched. The CDR3 has 16 residues. The CDR3 nucleotides read TGTGCCAGCAGCACACGGACTAGCGGGAGTGTCGGGGAGCTGTTTTTT. The encoded protein is CASSTRTSGSVGELFF.

This chain links TRBV5-1 with TRBJ2-7, with TRBD1 identical over 9 bases. The germline CDR1 and CDR2 sequences are SGHRS and YFSETQ. This CDR3 is 15 amino acids long. Trimming cost V 5 bases and J 1 base; bases outside gene matches: 7. The CDR3: CASSFRQGESYEQYF. CDR3 DNA sequence: TGCGCCAGCAGTTTCCGACAGGGGGAGTCCTACGAGCAGTACTTC.

V and J are TRBV7-2 and TRBJ2-1; tentative D call: TRBD1 (5 bases). CDR1 SGHTA and CDR2 FQGNSA come from the germline V gene. The CDR3 has 12 amino acids. V was trimmed by 3 bases and J by 9 bases, leaving 9 bases between them. The CDR3 nucleotides are TGTGCCAGCAGCTTCCCAGGGTTTGAGCAGTTCTTC. Translating it yields CASSFPGFEQFF.

The rearrangement uses TRBV4-1 and TRBJ1-6; D ambiguous. V was pared by 0 bases and J by 5 bases, with 11 bases between. The CDR3 consists of 16 residues. Germline lookup yields CDR1 MGHRA and CDR2 YSYEKL. CDR3 in amino acids: CASSQEVTVNNSPLHF. CDR3 nucleotides: TGCGCCAGCAGCCAAGAAGTCACGGTTAATAATTCACCCCTCCACTTT.

The chain uses TRBV2 and TRBJ2-7; D possibly corresponds to TRBD2 (6 bases). The CDR3 length is 14 residues. The V and J ends lost 4 bases and 6 bases respectively, with 16 bases between them. Looked up from germline, CDR1 is SNHLY and CDR2 is FYNNEI. CDR3 amino acids: CASSANGGKGEQYF. In nucleotides, the CDR3 is TGTGCCAGCAGTGCTAATGGAGGGAAGGGCGAGCAGTACTTC.

A note on this clone: An end of the junction does not agree with germline; a read error may underlie this. The chain recombines TRBV6-1 with TRBJ2-3; weak D call: TRBD2 (6 bases). The CDR3 is 13 residues long. Germline assignment: CDR1 MNHNS and CDR2 SASEGT. As DNA, the CDR3 is TGTGCCAGCAGGGAGTCGCGGGACCTAAAGGGGTCTTTT. It encodes CASRESRDLKGSF.

CDR3 amino acids: CASLQSGSNEQFF. The CDR3 coding sequence is TGTGCCAGCTTACAGTCTGGGAGCAATGAGCAGTTCTTC. V and J are TRBV11-2 and TRBJ2-1; tentatively, D is TRBD2 (5 bases). Trimming took off 8 bases at V and 6 bases at J, with 14 bases between the two ends. This CDR3 has 13 amino acids. Germline V lookup: CDR1 SGHAT, CDR2 FQNNGV. The complete variable domain, with remaining parts taken from reference TRBV11-2 and TRBJ2-1, reads EAGVAQSPRYKIIEKRQSVAFWCNPISGHATLYWYQQILGQGPKLLIQFQNNGVVDDSQLPKDRFSAERLKGVDSTLKIQPAKLEDSAVYLCASLQSGSNEQFFGPGTRLTVL.

The V and J genes are TRBV5-4 and TRBJ2-1; 13 nucleotides line up with TRBD2. Looked up from germline, CDR1 is SGHNT and CDR2 is YYREEE (reference sequence). Unmatched junction bases numbered 4, after V lost 3 bases and J lost 7 bases. The CDR3 runs 15 residues. The CDR3 spells CASSSTSGRANEQFF. CDR3 nucleotide sequence: TGTGCCAGCAGCTCTACTAGCGGGAGGGCAAATGAGCAGTTCTTC.

This sequence joins TRBV28 and TRBJ1-1; D not certain. The CDR3 spans 16 residues. Germline assignment: CDR1 MDHEN and CDR2 SYDVKM. The V end was cut by 8 bases, the J end by 4 bases, with 23 bases between. CDR3 sequence: CASGGANWETTTEAFF. The CDR3 bases are TGTGCCAGCGGCGGTGCTAATTGGGAGACAACCACTGAAGCTTTCTTT.

The chain has TRBV27 and TRBJ2-5, with D maybe TRBD1 (5 bases). The J call could be wrong; TRBJ2-7 is a better fit for the DNA end. From germline, CDR1 is MNHEY and CDR2 SMNVEV (reference sequence). The CDR3 covers 14 residues. The CDR3 loop is CASSEDDSSYEQYF. CDR3 DNA sequence: TGTGCCAGCAGTGAGGACGACAGCTCCTACGAGCAGTACTTC.

V gene TRBV9 combines with J gene TRBJ1-1, with 9 bases lining up with TRBD1. J was trimmed by 3 bases and V by 4 bases; bases with no gene match: 10. The germline V gene encodes CDR1 SGDLS and CDR2 YYNGEE. The CDR3 has 16 residues. The CDR3 nucleotides are TGTGCCAGCAGCCCTTGGACAGGGGTTGTGGACACTGAAGCTTTCTTT. Translation gives CASSPWTGVVDTEAFF.

This chain uses TRBV5-4 with TRBJ2-2; weak D call: TRBD1 (5 bases). This CDR3 has 15 residues. The germline CDR1 and CDR2 sequences are SGHNT and YYREEE (reference sequence). The germline V and J ends were trimmed by 0 bases and 6 bases, with 12 bases remaining between them. In nucleotides, the CDR3 is TGTGCCAGCAGCTTGGCACAGGTAGCACCCGGGGAGCTGTTTTTT. It codes for CASSLAQVAPGELFF.

The V call is TRBV6-5, the J call TRBJ2-7; 10 bases align to TRBD1. The germline gives CDR1 MNHEY, CDR2 SVGAGI. The CDR3 is 13 residues long. Unmatched junction bases numbered 5, after V lost 6 bases and J lost 6 bases. This CDR3 is CASSRGQGVEQYF. The CDR3 region has the DNA TGTGCCAGCAGCCGTGGACAGGGGGTCGAGCAGTACTTC.

The chain employs TRBV18 and TRBJ2-1; 10 bases align to TRBD2. The CDR3 loop spans 16 amino acids. Germline V gene lookup returns CDR1 KGHSH and CDR2 LQKENI. The J segment lost 4 bases and the V segment lost 4 bases, leaving 7 bases of the junction unmatched. The CDR3 DNA follows: TGTGCCAGCTCACTCGTGCTAGCGGGAGCTTACAATGAGCAGTTCTTC. Translation: CASSLVLAGAYNEQFF.

The chain joins TRBV5-1 to TRBJ2-7; maybe TRBD1 (5 bases). Germline assignment: CDR1 SGHRS and CDR2 YFSETQ. The CDR3 spans 17 residues. Trimming cost V 1 base and J 2 bases, with 19 bases left between them. The CDR3 DNA sequence: TGCGCCAGCAGCTTGCCCGGAAAGGGCAGGGCAGCCTACGAGCAGTACTTC. Its protein is CASSLPGKGRAAYEQYF.

The chain has TRBV7-9 and TRBJ2-7; D is perhaps TRBD2 (6 bases). Trimming shortened V by 5 bases and J by 6 bases, and 20 bases separated the two germline ends. The germline V gene encodes CDR1 SEHNR and CDR2 FQNEAQ (reference sequence). The CDR3 loop spans 15 amino acids. This CDR3 reads CASSTYSGALSEQYF. DNA for the CDR3: TGTGCCAGCAGCACCTATAGCGGAGCCCTCTCCGAGCAGTACTTC. Full variable domain (rest looked up from reference TRBV7-9 and TRBJ2-7): DTGVSQNPRHKITKRGQNVTFRCDPISEHNRLYWYRQTLGQGPEFLTYFQNEAQLEKSRLLSDRFSAERPKGSFSTLEIQRTEQGDSAMYLCASSTYSGALSEQYFGPGTRLTVT.

This rearrangement joins TRBV6-4 to TRBJ1-5; D is perhaps TRBD1 (6 bases). Trimming took off 6 bases at V and 6 bases at J, with 15 bases between the two ends. Germline V lookup: CDR1 MRHNA, CDR2 SNTAGT. CDR3 length: 14 amino acids. CDR3 sequence (DNA): TGTGCCAGCAGGGAACAGGGACGCGGTCAGCCCCAGCATTTT. The encoded protein is CASREQGRGQPQHF.

This clone was recorded once. The rearrangement links TRBV10-2 to TRBJ2-1; a possible D gene is TRBD2 (6 bases). Germline loops: CDR1 WSHSY, CDR2 SAAADI. The ends were cut back, 6 bases at V and 10 bases at J, with 10 bases in the middle. The CDR3 consists of 11 residues. The CDR3 protein is CASRDGSEQFF. In DNA form, the CDR3 reads TGCGCCAGCAGAGACGGGAGCGAGCAGTTCTTC.

The rearrangement joins TRBV14 to TRBJ2-3, with a weak D call TRBD1 (5 bases). V shed 5 bases and J shed 2 bases, with 14 bases lying between them. The germline V gene has CDR1 SGHDN and CDR2 FVKESK. The CDR3 sequence is 15 residues long. CDR3 amino acids: CASSRFQGNTDTQYF. The CDR3 region has the DNA TGTGCCAGCAGCAGGTTCCAGGGAAACACAGATACGCAGTATTTT.

In regard to this clone: A junction boundary mismatches the germline segment, possibly from a read error. CDR3 coding DNA: TGTGCCGGCAGTTTAACACCTAACTATGGCTACACCTTC. This codes for CAGSLTPNYGYTF. The V gene is TRBV27, the J gene TRBJ1-2; D is unclear. The CDR3 consists of 13 residues. Looked up from germline, CDR1 is MNHEY and CDR2 is SMNVEV (reference sequence).

This clone was picked up a small number of times. Within the sample, other DNA sequences also encode this same CDR3. V and J are TRBV10-3 and TRBJ2-7; D is unresolved. In germline, CDR1 is ENHRY, CDR2 SYGVKD. The CDR3 contains 13 residues. V lost 3 bases and J 0 bases, leaving 6 bases between the germline ends. The CDR3, as DNA: TGTGCCATCAGTGAAGGCGGCTCCTACGAGCAGTACTTC. Amino acid sequence: CAISEGGSYEQYF.

CDR3 amino acids: CASSLLAGERNEQFF. The CDR3 DNA follows: TGTGCCAGCAGCCTACTAGCGGGAGAGAGAAATGAGCAGTTCTTC. The rearrangement joins TRBV7-6 to TRBJ2-1; TRBD2 aligns across 11 bases. The CDR3 length is 15 residues. V shed 5 bases, J shed 7 bases, and the junction held 7 bases outside the gene matches. CDR1 is SGHVS and CDR2 is FNYEAQ in the germline V gene.

This rearrangement joins TRBV18 to TRBJ1-4, with D perhaps matching TRBD1 (5 bases). The V gene lost 2 bases and the J gene lost 2 bases, with 6 bases spanning the gap. In germline, CDR1 is KGHSH, CDR2 LQKENI. This CDR3 region has 14 residues. Here the CDR3 reads CASSPGGTNEKLFF. In DNA, the CDR3 is TGTGCCAGCTCACCAGGGGGGACTAATGAAAAACTGTTTTTT.

The chain carries TRBV7-9 and TRBJ2-5, with 9 bases aligning to TRBD2. V was clipped by 10 bases and J by 5 bases; unmatched bases: 8. Germline-derived CDR1 and CDR2 are SEHNR and FQNEAQ (reference sequence). The CDR3 is made up of 13 amino acids. The CDR3 spells CATTGTSFETQYF. The CDR3 DNA reads TGTGCCACCACCGGGACTAGCTTTGAGACCCAGTACTTC.

This sequence joins TRBV27 and TRBJ2-6; D is ambiguous. V was clipped by 4 bases and J by 0 bases, with 4 bases between them. Germline V gene sequence: CDR1 MNHEY, CDR2 SMNVEV (reference sequence). The CDR3 consists of 14 residues. In DNA, the CDR3 is TGTGCCAGCAGTTCCCTCTCTGGGGCCAACGTCCTGACTTTC. Translation gives CASSSLSGANVLTF.

This rearrangement joins TRBV5-8 to TRBJ2-3, with a possible D match to TRBD1 (5 bases). The CDR3 runs to 16 residues. V lost 1 base and J 2 bases, leaving 14 bases between the germline ends. Germline CDR1 is SGHTS and CDR2 is YDEGEE. The chain's CDR3 is CASSLYQGRPTDTQYF. Written as DNA, the CDR3 is TGTGCCAGCAGCTTGTATCAGGGCAGGCCCACAGATACGCAGTATTTT.

With respect to this clone: Additional DNA sequences in this sample encode the identical CDR3. The rearrangement uses TRBV4-1 and TRBJ2-7; TRBD2 aligns across 11 bases. CDR3 size: 15 residues. V gave up 0 bases and J gave up 4 bases; unmatched junction bases: 2. Germline V gives CDR1 MGHRA, CDR2 YSYEKL. The CDR3 bases are TGCGCCAGCAGCCAAGAACTAGCGGGGGCTTACGAGCAGTACTTC. It codes for CASSQELAGAYEQYF.